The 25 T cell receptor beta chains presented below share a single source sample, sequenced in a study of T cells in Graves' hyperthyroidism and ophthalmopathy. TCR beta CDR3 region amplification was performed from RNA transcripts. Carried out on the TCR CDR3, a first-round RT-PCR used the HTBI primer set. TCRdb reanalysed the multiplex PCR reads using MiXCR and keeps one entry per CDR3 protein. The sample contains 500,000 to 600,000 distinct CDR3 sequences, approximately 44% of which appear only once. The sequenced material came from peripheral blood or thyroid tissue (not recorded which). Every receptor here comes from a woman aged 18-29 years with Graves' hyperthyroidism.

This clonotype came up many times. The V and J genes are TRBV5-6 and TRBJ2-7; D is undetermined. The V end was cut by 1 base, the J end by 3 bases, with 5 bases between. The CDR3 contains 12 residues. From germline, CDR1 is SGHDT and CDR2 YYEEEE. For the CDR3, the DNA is TGTGCCAGCAGCTTGAATCACTACGAGCAGTACTTC. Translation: CASSLNHYEQYF.

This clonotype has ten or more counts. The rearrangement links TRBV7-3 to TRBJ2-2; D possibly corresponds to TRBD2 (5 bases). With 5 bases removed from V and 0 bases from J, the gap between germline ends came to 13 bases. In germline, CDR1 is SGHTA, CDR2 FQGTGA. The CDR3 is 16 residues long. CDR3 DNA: TGTGCCAGCAGCCAGGCGGGTACGACGAACACCGGGGAGCTGTTTTTT. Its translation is CASSQAGTTNTGELFF. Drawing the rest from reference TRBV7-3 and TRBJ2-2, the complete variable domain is GAGVSQTPSNKVTEKGKYVELRCDPISGHTALYWYRQSLGQGPEFLIYFQGTGAADDSGLPNDRFFAVRPEGSVSTLKIQRTERGDSAVYLCASSQAGTTNTGELFFGEGSRLTVL.

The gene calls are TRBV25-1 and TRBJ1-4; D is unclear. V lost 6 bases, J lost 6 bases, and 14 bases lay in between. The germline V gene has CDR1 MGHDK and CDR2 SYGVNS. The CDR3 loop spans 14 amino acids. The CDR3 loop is CASRGTATDEKLFF. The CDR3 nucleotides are TGTGCCAGCAGGGGCACAGCCACAGATGAAAAACTGTTTTTT.

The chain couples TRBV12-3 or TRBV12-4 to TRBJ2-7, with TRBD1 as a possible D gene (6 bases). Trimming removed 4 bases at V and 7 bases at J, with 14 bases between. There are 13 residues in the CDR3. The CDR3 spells CASSYGDTGEQYF. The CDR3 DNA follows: TGTGCCAGCAGTTACGGGGACACCGGGGAGCAGTACTTC.

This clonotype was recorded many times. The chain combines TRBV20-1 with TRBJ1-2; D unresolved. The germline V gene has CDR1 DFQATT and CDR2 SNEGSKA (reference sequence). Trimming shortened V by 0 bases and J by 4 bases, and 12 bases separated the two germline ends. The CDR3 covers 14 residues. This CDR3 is CSARDGQALYGYTF. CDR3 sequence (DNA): TGCAGTGCTAGAGATGGGCAGGCCCTCTATGGCTACACCTTC.

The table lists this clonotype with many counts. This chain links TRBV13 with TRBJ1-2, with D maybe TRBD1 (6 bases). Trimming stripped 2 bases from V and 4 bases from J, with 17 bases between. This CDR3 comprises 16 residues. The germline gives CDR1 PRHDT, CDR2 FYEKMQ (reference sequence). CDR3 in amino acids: CASSLSGAVESYGYTF. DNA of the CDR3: TGTGCCAGCAGCTTATCAGGGGCCGTAGAGTCCTATGGCTACACCTTC.

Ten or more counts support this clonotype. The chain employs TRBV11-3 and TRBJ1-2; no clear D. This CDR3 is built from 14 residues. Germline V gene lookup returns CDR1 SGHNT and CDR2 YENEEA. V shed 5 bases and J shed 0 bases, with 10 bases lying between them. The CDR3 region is CASSPSSSNYGYTF. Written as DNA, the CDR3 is TGTGCCAGCAGCCCCAGTAGTTCTAACTATGGCTACACCTTC. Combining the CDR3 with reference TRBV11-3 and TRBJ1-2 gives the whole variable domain EAGVVQSPRYKIIEKKQPVAFWCNPISGHNTLYWYLQNLGQGPELLIRYENEEAVDDSQLPKDRFSAERLKGVDSTLKIQPAELGDSAVYLCASSPSSSNYGYTFGSGTRLTVV.

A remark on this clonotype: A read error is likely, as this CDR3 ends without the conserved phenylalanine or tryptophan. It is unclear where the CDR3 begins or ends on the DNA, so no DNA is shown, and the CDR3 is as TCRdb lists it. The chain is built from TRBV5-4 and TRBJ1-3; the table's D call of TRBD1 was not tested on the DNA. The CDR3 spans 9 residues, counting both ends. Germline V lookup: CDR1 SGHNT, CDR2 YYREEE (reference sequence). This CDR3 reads CASSLSEDR.

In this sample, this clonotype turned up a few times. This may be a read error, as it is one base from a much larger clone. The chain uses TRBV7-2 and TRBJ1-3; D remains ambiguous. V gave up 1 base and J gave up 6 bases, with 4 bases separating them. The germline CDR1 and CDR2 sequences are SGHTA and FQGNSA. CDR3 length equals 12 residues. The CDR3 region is CASSLVENTIYF. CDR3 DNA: TGTGCCAGCAGCTTAGTCGAAAACACCATATATTTT.

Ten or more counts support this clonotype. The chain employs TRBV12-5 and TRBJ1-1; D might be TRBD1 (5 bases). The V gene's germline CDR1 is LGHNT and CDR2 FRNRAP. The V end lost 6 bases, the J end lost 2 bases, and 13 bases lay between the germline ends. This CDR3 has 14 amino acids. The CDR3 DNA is TGTGCTAGTGGCCCGGGGCAGCTCAACACTGAAGCTTTCTTT. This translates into CASGPGQLNTEAFF.

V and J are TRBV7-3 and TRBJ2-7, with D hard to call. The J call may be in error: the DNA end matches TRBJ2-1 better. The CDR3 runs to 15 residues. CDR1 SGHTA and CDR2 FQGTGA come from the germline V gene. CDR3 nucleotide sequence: TGTGCCAGCAGCTTAGACCCCGGCTTCTACAATGAGCAGTTCTTC. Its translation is CASSLDPGFYNEQFF.

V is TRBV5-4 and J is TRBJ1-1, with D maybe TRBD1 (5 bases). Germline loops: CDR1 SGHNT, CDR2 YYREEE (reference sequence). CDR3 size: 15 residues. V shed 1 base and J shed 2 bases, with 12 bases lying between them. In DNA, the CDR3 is TGTGCCAGCAGCTTGCCAGGGACGGGAAACACTGAAGCTTTCTTT. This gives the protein CASSLPGTGNTEAFF.

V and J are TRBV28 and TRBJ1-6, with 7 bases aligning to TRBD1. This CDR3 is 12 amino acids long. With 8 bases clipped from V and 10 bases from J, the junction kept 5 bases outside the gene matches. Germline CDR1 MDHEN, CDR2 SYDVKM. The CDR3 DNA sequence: TGTGCCAGCCTAGGGGGCCTCTCACCCCTCCACTTT. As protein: CASLGGLSPLHF. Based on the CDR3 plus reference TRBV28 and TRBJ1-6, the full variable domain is DVKVTQSSRYLVKRTGEKVFLECVQDMDHENMFWYRQDPGLGLRLIYFSYDVKMKEKGDIPEGYSVSREKKERFSLILESASTNQTSMYLCASLGGLSPLHFGNGTRLTVT.

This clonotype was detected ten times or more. CDR3 bases: TGTGCCAGCAGCCAAGAACGAGGGAAAGGCACTGAAGCTTTCTTT. Translation: CASSQERGKGTEAFF. The chain uses TRBV3-1 and TRBJ1-1; D unresolved. The CDR3 sequence is 15 residues long. Trimming cost V 0 bases and J 4 bases, with 12 bases left between them. CDR1 is LGHDT, CDR2 YNNKEL, per germline (reference sequence).

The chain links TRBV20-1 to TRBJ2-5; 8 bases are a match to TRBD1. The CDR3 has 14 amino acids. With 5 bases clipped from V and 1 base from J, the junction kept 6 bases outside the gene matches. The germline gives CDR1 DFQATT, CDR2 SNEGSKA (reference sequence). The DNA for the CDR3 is TGCAGTGCTGGTTGGACAGGGCCCCAAGAGACCCAGTACTTC. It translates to CSAGWTGPQETQYF.

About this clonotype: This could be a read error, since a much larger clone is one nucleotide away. The chain's CDR3 is CASSLPQGPEAQYF. Written as DNA, the CDR3 is TGTGCCAGCAGTTTACCCCAGGGGCCAGAGGCCCAGTACTTC. The V gene is TRBV2, the J gene TRBJ2-5; D perhaps matches TRBD1 (6 bases). This CDR3 has 14 residues. In germline, CDR1 is SNHLY, CDR2 FYNNEI.

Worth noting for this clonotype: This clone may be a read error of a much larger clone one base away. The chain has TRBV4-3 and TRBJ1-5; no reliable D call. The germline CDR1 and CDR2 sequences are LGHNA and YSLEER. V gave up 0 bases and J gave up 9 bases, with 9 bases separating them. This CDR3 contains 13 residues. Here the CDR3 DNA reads TGCGCCAGCAGCCAAGATAAGGGCCCGCCCCAGCATTTT. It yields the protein CASSQDKGPPQHF.

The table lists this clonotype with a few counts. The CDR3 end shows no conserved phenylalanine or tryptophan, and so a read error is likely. The CDR3 DNA sequence: TGCAGTGCCAACCCGAGGCGGGAGAGGGGCGAGCAGTACCTC. Its translation is CSANPRRERGEQYL. The J gene is TRBJ2-7, the V gene TRBV20-1, with 7 bases aligning to TRBD2. The CDR3 covers 14 residues. In germline, CDR1 is DFQATT, CDR2 SNEGSKA (reference sequence). V trimming: 6 bases; J trimming: 6 bases; junction bases outside the gene matches: 14.

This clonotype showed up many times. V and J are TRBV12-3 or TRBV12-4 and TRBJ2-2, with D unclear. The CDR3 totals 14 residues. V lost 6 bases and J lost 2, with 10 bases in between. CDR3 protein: CASRGLTNTGELFF. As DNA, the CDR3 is TGTGCCAGCAGAGGGCTGACCAACACCGGGGAGCTGTTTTTT.

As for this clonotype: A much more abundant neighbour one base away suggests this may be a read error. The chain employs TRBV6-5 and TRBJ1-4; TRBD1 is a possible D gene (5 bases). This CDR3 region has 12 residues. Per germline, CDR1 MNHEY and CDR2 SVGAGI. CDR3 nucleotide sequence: TGTGCCAGCAGTTTCGGGGCGGGAAAACTGTCTTTT. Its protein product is CASSFGAGKLSF.

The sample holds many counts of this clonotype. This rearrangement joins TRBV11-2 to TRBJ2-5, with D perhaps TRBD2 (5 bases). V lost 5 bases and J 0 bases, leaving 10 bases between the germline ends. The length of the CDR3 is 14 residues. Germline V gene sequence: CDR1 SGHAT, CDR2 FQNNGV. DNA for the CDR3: TGTGCCAGCAGCGAAGACTACCACCAAGAGACCCAGTACTTC. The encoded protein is CASSEDYHQETQYF.

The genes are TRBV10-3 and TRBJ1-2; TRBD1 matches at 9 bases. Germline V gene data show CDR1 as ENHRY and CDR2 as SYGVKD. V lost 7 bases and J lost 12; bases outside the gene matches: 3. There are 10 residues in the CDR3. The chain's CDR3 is CAIKGQGDTF. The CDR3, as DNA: TGTGCCATCAAGGGACAGGGCGACACCTTC.

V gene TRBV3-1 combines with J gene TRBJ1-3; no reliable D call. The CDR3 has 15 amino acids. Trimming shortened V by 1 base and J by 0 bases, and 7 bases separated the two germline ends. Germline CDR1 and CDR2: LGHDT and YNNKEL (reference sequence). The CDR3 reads CASSQGTSSGNTIYF. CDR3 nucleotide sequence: TGTGCCAGCAGCCAAGGGACGAGCTCTGGAAACACCATATATTTT. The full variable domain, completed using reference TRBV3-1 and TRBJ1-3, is DTAVSQTPKYLVTQMGNDKSIKCEQNLGHDTMYWYKQDSKKFLKIMFSYNNKELIINETVPNRFSPKSPDKAHLNLHINSLELGDSAVYFCASSQGTSSGNTIYFGEGSWLTVV.

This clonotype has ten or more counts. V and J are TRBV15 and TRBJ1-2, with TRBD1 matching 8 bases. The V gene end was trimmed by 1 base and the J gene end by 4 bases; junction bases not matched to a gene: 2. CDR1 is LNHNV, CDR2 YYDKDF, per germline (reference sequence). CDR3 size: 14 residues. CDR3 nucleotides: TGTGCCACCAGCAGAGCCGGACAGGGCTATGGCTACACCTTC. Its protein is CATSRAGQGYGYTF.

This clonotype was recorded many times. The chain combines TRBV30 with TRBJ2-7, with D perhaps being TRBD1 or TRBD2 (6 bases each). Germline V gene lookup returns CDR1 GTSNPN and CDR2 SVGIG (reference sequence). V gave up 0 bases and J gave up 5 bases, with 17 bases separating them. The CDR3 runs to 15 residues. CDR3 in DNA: TGTGCCTGGAGTGTACAGGGACTGGCTTGGCACGAGCAGTACTTC. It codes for CAWSVQGLAWHEQYF.